This TCR beta chain was recorded in a study of control samples from healthy donors and cancer patients. The germline V and J ends were trimmed by 5 bases and 7 bases, with 17 bases remaining between them. The germline V gene encodes CDR1 LNHDA and CDR2 SQIVND (reference sequence). This CDR3 comprises 14 residues. Repertoires were generated with immunoSEQ multiplex PCR, while TCRdb's copy carries only in-frame clones and drops some. The sample includes over 200,000 clones, over 75% of them seen just once. This TCR was recovered from a woman aged 55-70 years with lung cancer. The material sequenced was PBMCs. This rearrangement joins TRBV19 to TRBJ1-2; no reliable D call. This CDR3 is CASSAATTTTGYTF. CDR3 bases: TGTGCCAGTAGTGCGGCGACAACTACTACTGGCTACACCTTC.